This TCR beta chain appears in the sequencing data of a study of blood T cell repertoires in COVID-19. Study overall: Acute and convalescent COVID-19 samples came from the United States, Italy and Spain. In each case, the material was cDNA or gDNA derived from T cells, B-cell-depleted T cells, or PBMCs.

In the authors' workflow: Amplification from reference gene primers served as the basis for estimated nucleated cell counts. The repertoire was sequenced with immunoSEQ multiplex PCR; TCRdb's copy has only in-frame clones and lacks some. Clone size and the V and J calls come from that table; the DNA yielded D and trimming. This sample yields a few hundred thousand clones, of which about nine tenths are seen a single time; approximately 3% belongs to the top ten. The clonotype comes from a woman under 40 with active or convalescent COVID-19. Specimen: peripheral blood.

The CDR3 sequence: CASSPALGLSSGNTIYF. CDR3 DNA sequence: TGTGCCAGCAGCCCGGCCCTGGGGCTCTCCTCTGGAAACACCATATATTTT. V gene TRBV7-6 combines with J gene TRBJ1-3; perhaps TRBD1 as D (5 bases). Trimming removed 5 bases from V and 0 bases from J, with 17 bases in between. Germline V gene data show CDR1 as SGHVS and CDR2 as FNYEAQ. The CDR3 length is 17 residues.